A single sample is the source of the 18 T cell receptor beta chains below, sequenced in a study of T-cell reconstitution after alpha-beta-depleted transplantation in children. Preparation of the TCRbeta library involved a method that used unique molecular identifiers. MiXCR, run by TCRdb on the PCR reads, gives a single entry per CDR3 protein. The table records approximately 430,000 distinct CDR3 sequences, around 15% of them present only once. The specimen was PBMCs, mostly from graft donor cells, collected 360 days after TCRalphabeta/CD19-depleted stem cell transplant. Receptors were obtained from a boy under two years old who had a stem cell transplant for Wiskott-Aldrich syndrome, so the T cells may come from the graft donor.

This clonotype was counted only a few times. The rearrangement joins TRBV10-3 to TRBJ2-7, with 7 bases identical to TRBD1. The CDR3 sequence is 14 residues long. The junction had 6 bases not matched to a gene; V was cut back by 4 bases and J by 3 bases. CDR1 is ENHRY and CDR2 is SYGVKD in the germline V gene. Here the CDR3 reads CAISAATGSYEQYF. For the CDR3, the DNA is TGTGCCATCAGTGCTGCGACAGGGAGCTACGAGCAGTACTTC.

There are a few counts of this clonotype. The rearrangement joins TRBV12-3 or TRBV12-4 to TRBJ1-1, with 11 bases lining up with TRBD1. The CDR3 has 15 residues. Trimming took 5 bases from V and 4 from J; bases not matched to a gene: 6. The CDR3 here is CASSPWTGGVTEAFF. For the CDR3, the DNA is TGTGCCAGCAGTCCGTGGACAGGGGGCGTCACTGAAGCTTTCTTT.

The chain uses TRBV7-8 and TRBJ2-7; 9 nucleotides match TRBD1. This CDR3 spans 16 amino acids. CDR1 is SGHVS, CDR2 FQNEAQ, per germline. The V segment lost 4 bases and the J segment 2 bases; nucleotides outside the gene matches: 9. DNA of the CDR3: TGTGCCAGCAGCTCCTCGACAGGGGGAATAACCTACGAGCAGTACTTC. This translates into CASSSSTGGITYEQYF. The whole variable domain, filled in from reference TRBV7-8 and TRBJ2-7, reads GAGVSQSPRYKVAKRGQDVALRCDPISGHVSLFWYQQALGQGPEFLTYFQNEAQLDKSGLPSDRFFAERPEGSVSTLKIQRTQQEDSAVYLCASSSSTGGITYEQYFGPGTRLTVT.

The chain has TRBV27 and TRBJ1-6, with D perhaps matching TRBD1 (5 bases). V lost 2 bases, J lost 11 bases, and 10 bases lay in between. The germline CDR1 and CDR2 sequences are MNHEY and SMNVEV (reference sequence). This CDR3 has 13 residues. The CDR3 loop is CASSLVGRAPLHF. The CDR3 DNA reads as TGTGCCAGCAGTTTAGTGGGACGTGCACCCCTCCACTTT.

This clonotype was seen more than once but under ten times. The CDR3 DNA is TGTGCCAGCAGCCAACTTTTCGGGGAGCTGTTTTTT. Amino acid sequence: CASSQLFGELFF. The chain couples TRBV3-1 to TRBJ2-2; D remains unclear. V lost 2 bases, J lost 7 bases, and 5 bases lay in between. Germline lookup yields CDR1 LGHDT and CDR2 YNNKEL (reference sequence). The CDR3 runs 12 residues.

In this sample, this clonotype turned up a few times. The V call is TRBV5-1, the J call TRBJ2-3; the match to TRBD2 covers 7 bases. The CDR3 covers 15 residues. CDR1 is SGHRS, CDR2 YFSETQ, per germline. J was trimmed by 2 bases and V by 0 bases; bases with no gene match: 3. CDR3: CASSLAGLFTDTQYF. The CDR3 nucleotides are TGCGCCAGCAGCTTGGCGGGACTATTCACAGATACGCAGTATTTT.

This clonotype was observed at least ten times. V usage is TRBV28 and J usage is TRBJ1-3; no definite D call. Trimming removed 2 bases at V and 2 bases at J, with 10 bases between. The CDR3 spans 15 residues. Germline lookup yields CDR1 MDHEN and CDR2 SYDVKM. CDR3 nucleotides: TGTGCCAGCAGTTTAATTGTGGTGCCTGGAAACACCATATATTTT. It yields the protein CASSLIVVPGNTIYF. Supplemented by reference TRBV28 and TRBJ1-3, the full variable domain reads DVKVTQSSRYLVKRTGEKVFLECVQDMDHENMFWYRQDPGLGLRLIYFSYDVKMKEKGDIPEGYSVSREKKERFSLILESASTNQTSMYLCASSLIVVPGNTIYFGEGSWLTVV.

The gene calls are TRBV4-3 and TRBJ2-1; TRBD1 aligns across 12 bases. With 4 bases clipped from V and 8 bases from J, the junction kept 6 bases outside the gene matches. Germline CDR1 and CDR2: LGHNA and YSLEER. The CDR3 is 15 residues long. In DNA form, the CDR3 reads TGCGCCAGCAGCCGGGGACAGGGGGCGGTATATGAGCAGTTCTTC. Translating it yields CASSRGQGAVYEQFF.

In its sample, this clonotype was seen a few times. The rearrangement links TRBV5-1 to TRBJ1-1, with D hard to call. The CDR3 runs 13 residues. The V and J ends lost 5 bases and 4 bases respectively, with 12 bases between them. Germline V gene lookup returns CDR1 SGHRS and CDR2 YFSETQ. The CDR3: CASSPVTSTEAFF. CDR3 DNA sequence: TGCGCCAGCAGTCCGGTTACGAGCACTGAAGCTTTCTTT. Using reference TRBV5-1 and TRBJ1-1 for the parts outside the CDR3, the full variable domain is KAGVTQTPRYLIKTRGQQVTLSCSPISGHRSVSWYQQTPGQGLQFLFEYFSETQRNKGNFPGRFSGRQFSNSRSEMNVSTLELGDSALYLCASSPVTSTEAFFGQGTRLTVV.

The V and J genes are TRBV29-1 and TRBJ2-2, with 14 bases that match TRBD2. V lost 7 bases, J lost 0 bases, and 7 bases stayed unmatched. CDR3 size: 17 residues. CDR1 and CDR2 (germline): SQVTM, ANQGSEA. Here the CDR3 reads CSATGLAGGTNTGELFF. The CDR3 DNA follows: TGCAGCGCCACTGGACTAGCGGGAGGAACGAACACCGGGGAGCTGTTTTTT.

This clonotype showed up just a few times. This rearrangement joins TRBV4-3 to TRBJ2-7, with 15 bases that match TRBD2. CDR1 and CDR2 (germline): LGHNA, YSLEER. V was clipped by 0 bases and J by 4 bases; unmatched bases: 7. This CDR3 is 18 amino acids long. Written as DNA, the CDR3 is TGCGCCAGCAGCCAAGATAGGGGACTAGCGGGAGGCCCTTACGAGCAGTACTTC. Translation: CASSQDRGLAGGPYEQYF.

The chain couples TRBV7-2 to TRBJ2-3; 9 nucleotides align to TRBD2. Germline V CDR1 and CDR2: SGHTA, FQGNSA. This CDR3 is built from 13 residues. Unmatched junction bases numbered 2, after V lost 2 bases and J lost 8 bases. The CDR3 bases are TGTGCCAGCAGCTTAATAGCGGGAGTTACGCAGTATTTT. Residues: CASSLIAGVTQYF.

This chain uses TRBV18 with TRBJ2-3; 9 nucleotides agree with TRBD2. This CDR3 has 15 residues. Losses at the gene ends were 1 base for V and 4 bases for J; bases not matched to a gene: 3. Germline CDR1 and CDR2: KGHSH and LQKENI. This chain's CDR3 is CASSPLLAGSDTQYF. The CDR3 bases are TGTGCCAGCTCACCACTACTAGCGGGTTCAGATACGCAGTATTTT.

This clonotype was seen more than once but under ten times. The V and J genes are TRBV9 and TRBJ2-5, with a weak D call TRBD2 (5 bases). The CDR3 length is 14 residues. V gave up 0 bases and J gave up 7 bases, with 13 bases separating them. Per the germline V gene, CDR1 is SGDLS and CDR2 is YYNGEE. The CDR3 DNA is TGTGCCAGCAGCGTAGCGAGGGAGTGGGGGACCCAGTACTTC. The encoded protein is CASSVAREWGTQYF.

The rearrangement joins TRBV4-2 to TRBJ2-5, with D perhaps TRBD1 (6 bases). The ends were cut back, 1 base at V and 0 bases at J, with 6 bases in the middle. CDR3 length: 14 amino acids. The germline gives CDR1 LGHNA, CDR2 YNFKEQ. The CDR3 bases are TGTGCCAGCAGCCAAGGGACAGACCAAGAGACCCAGTACTTC. This encodes CASSQGTDQETQYF.

This chain joins TRBV10-3 and TRBJ2-7; the D is unclear. With 5 bases removed from V and 4 bases from J, the gap between germline ends came to 15 bases. Germline lookup yields CDR1 ENHRY and CDR2 SYGVKD. CDR3 size: 14 residues. The CDR3 region is CAISRREGEYEQYF. CDR3 DNA: TGTGCCATCAGTAGGAGAGAAGGTGAATACGAGCAGTACTTC.

The J gene is TRBJ2-2, the V gene TRBV4-1; a weak D match, TRBD2 (7 bases). Trimming removed 3 bases from V and 4 bases from J, with 18 bases in between. Looked up from germline, CDR1 is MGHRA and CDR2 is YSYEKL. This CDR3 comprises 17 residues. CDR3 protein: CASSQETWGGITGELFF. The CDR3 DNA follows: TGCGCCAGCAGCCAGGAAACCTGGGGGGGCATCACCGGGGAGCTGTTTTTT.

This sequence joins TRBV11-2 and TRBJ2-3; D tentatively reads TRBD1 or TRBD2 (5 bases each). Per germline, CDR1 SGHAT and CDR2 FQNNGV. V gave up 3 bases and J gave up 3 bases, with 10 bases separating them. The CDR3 runs 14 residues. CDR3: CASSLGRWTDTQYF. As DNA, the CDR3 is TGTGCCAGCAGCTTGGGACGGTGGACAGATACGCAGTATTTT.